One and the same sample provided the 22 T cell receptor beta chains below, sequenced in a study of shared clonotypes between healthy human individuals. TCRdb's table, derived via immunoSEQ multiplex PCR, lists solely in-frame clones and lacks some. This sample carries almost 700,000 clones, 92% of them seen once, and the ten largest clones take approximately 24%. In the naive CD8 group, cells lacked CD45RO and were positively selected for CCR7, so terminally differentiated effector memory CD45RA+ cells were left out. The source material was naive CD8+ T cells sorted from blood. The source of these receptors is a man aged 25 to 40 in good health.

The gene calls are TRBV27 and TRBJ2-7; TRBD1 agrees at 8 bases. Losses at the gene ends were 5 bases for V and 2 bases for J; bases not matched to a gene: 11. Germline CDR1 is MNHEY and CDR2 is SMNVEV (reference sequence). This CDR3 has 16 residues. CDR3 residues: CASSTLGRGQTYEQYF. CDR3 nucleotides: TGTGCCAGCAGTACCCTCGGCAGGGGGCAAACCTACGAGCAGTACTTC.

This clone was seen only a few times. This sample includes further DNA sequences coding for the same CDR3. The chain couples TRBV27 to TRBJ1-2; 7 bases align to TRBD1. Germline assignment: CDR1 MNHEY and CDR2 SMNVEV (reference sequence). The CDR3 totals 13 residues. V shed 3 bases, J shed 4 bases, and the junction held 2 bases outside the gene matches. The CDR3 loop is CASSLRQGYGYTF. The CDR3 DNA reads TGTGCCAGCAGTTTGAGACAGGGCTATGGCTACACCTTC.

About this clone: Distinct nucleotide sequences in the sample also encode this CDR3. The chain employs TRBV4-1 and TRBJ2-4; D is possibly TRBD2 (6 bases). CDR3 length: 18 residues. V shed 1 base and J shed 1 base, with 17 bases lying between them. Germline V CDR1 and CDR2: MGHRA, YSYEKL. The CDR3 reads CASSQALASGGAKNIQYF. CDR3 bases: TGCGCCAGCAGCCAAGCCCTCGCCAGTGGGGGGGCCAAAAACATTCAGTACTTC.

This sequence joins TRBV27 and TRBJ2-1; 7 nucleotides line up with TRBD1. This CDR3 spans 18 amino acids. The junction had 16 bases not matched to a gene; V was cut back by 4 bases and J by 4 bases. CDR1 and CDR2 (germline): MNHEY, SMNVEV (reference sequence). CDR3 bases: TGTGCCAGCAGTTCCAACAGGGGTCCCTCCTCTATGTACAATGAGCAGTTCTTC. Translated, it gives CASSSNRGPSSMYNEQFF.

This clone was counted a single time. This CDR3 is CASGSSTDTQYF. CDR3 DNA: TGTGCCAGCGGGTCTAGCACAGATACGCAGTATTTT. The V and J genes are TRBV10-3 and TRBJ2-3; D is possibly TRBD2 (5 bases). There are 12 residues in the CDR3. Trimming shortened V by 10 bases and J by 0 bases, and 8 bases separated the two germline ends. Germline loops: CDR1 ENHRY, CDR2 SYGVKD.

V and J are TRBV2 and TRBJ2-5; no clear D gene. Trimming cost V 1 base and J 4 bases, with 10 bases left between them. The length of the CDR3 is 14 residues. Germline CDR1 SNHLY, CDR2 FYNNEI. As DNA, the CDR3 is TGTGCCAGCAGTGAAGGACCATATATAGAGACCCAGTACTTC. Amino acids: CASSEGPYIETQYF. The full variable domain, its missing parts supplied by reference TRBV2 and TRBJ2-5, is EPEVTQTPSHQVTQMGQEVILRCVPISNHLYFYWYRQILGQKVEFLVSFYNNEISEKSEIFDDQFSVERPDGSNFTLKIRSTKLEDSAMYFCASSEGPYIETQYFGPGTRLLVL.

The chain joins TRBV7-8 to TRBJ2-1; the match to TRBD2 covers 13 bases. Per the germline V gene, CDR1 is SGHVS and CDR2 is FQNEAQ. V was pared by 5 bases and J by 6 bases, with 13 bases of the junction left unmatched. The CDR3 has 18 amino acids. The CDR3 here is CASSPRLRTSGSGNEQFF. CDR3 sequence (DNA): TGTGCCAGCAGCCCCAGACTGAGGACTAGCGGGAGTGGCAATGAGCAGTTCTTC.

The gene calls are TRBV27 and TRBJ2-5, with TRBD1 matching over 10 bases. CDR3 length: 15 amino acids. Germline values: CDR1 MNHEY, CDR2 SMNVEV (reference sequence). V lost 5 bases to trimming and J lost 5 bases; unmatched junction nucleotides: 8. CDR3 in amino acids: CASSNRDRGRETQYF. DNA of the CDR3: TGTGCCAGCAGTAACCGGGACAGGGGCAGGGAGACCCAGTACTTC.

The genes are TRBV30 and TRBJ2-1, with TRBD2 matching 8 bases. Germline assignment: CDR1 GTSNPN and CDR2 SVGIG (reference sequence). After removal of 2 bases from V and 7 bases from J, the junction contained 4 bases not matched to a gene. The CDR3 covers 13 residues. The CDR3 DNA sequence: TGTGCCTGGAGTACCGGGACTAGAAATGAGCAGTTCTTC. This encodes CAWSTGTRNEQFF.

The J gene is TRBJ1-2, the V gene TRBV28; D remains unclear. Germline V gives CDR1 MDHEN, CDR2 SYDVKM. There are 12 residues in the CDR3. Deletions cut 6 bases from V and 2 bases from J, with 7 bases between. The CDR3 region has the DNA TGTGCCAGCAGGAGGATGAACTATGGCTACACCTTC. Translation gives CASRRMNYGYTF.

This clone appeared a few times. The chain uses TRBV29-1 and TRBJ1-2; no clear D gene. Germline V gene lookup returns CDR1 SQVTM and CDR2 ANQGSEA. This CDR3 spans 15 amino acids. Trimming took off 5 bases at V and 4 bases at J, with 20 bases between the two ends. CDR3 DNA sequence: TGCAGCGTTCTTTCACAGCCGCTAAATTTCTATGGCTACACCTTC. It translates to CSVLSQPLNFYGYTF.

This chain connects TRBV6-1 to TRBJ2-7, with TRBD1 matching 11 bases. The CDR3 runs to 13 residues. With V trimmed by 4 bases and J by 6 bases, 2 bases remained unmatched. Germline assignment: CDR1 MNHNS and CDR2 SASEGT. CDR3 bases: TGTGCCAGCAGTGGGGGGACAGGGGGCGAGCAGTACTTC. Translation gives CASSGGTGGEQYF.

The chain has TRBV7-9 and TRBJ1-4; 8 nucleotides match TRBD1. The ends lost 4 bases at V and 8 bases at J; junction bases unmatched: 9. The CDR3 totals 15 residues. Germline assignment: CDR1 SEHNR and CDR2 FQNEAQ (reference sequence). The CDR3 protein is CASSSRTGYREKLFF. For the CDR3, the DNA is TGTGCCAGCAGCTCACGGACAGGGTATCGAGAAAAACTGTTTTTT.

The chain links TRBV5-6 to TRBJ2-3; 7 bases map to TRBD2. CDR3 size: 16 residues. Germline loops: CDR1 SGHDT, CDR2 YYEEEE. The ends lost 4 bases at V and 6 bases at J; junction bases unmatched: 14. The CDR3 reads CASSGEGGLLVDTQYF. CDR3 bases: TGTGCCAGCAGCGGGGAGGGCGGGCTTTTAGTTGATACGCAGTATTTT.

V usage is TRBV27 and J usage is TRBJ2-1; 12 bases map to TRBD2. Trimming took 2 bases from V and 4 from J; bases not matched to a gene: 6. Germline lookup yields CDR1 MNHEY and CDR2 SMNVEV (reference sequence). CDR3 length equals 17 residues. In nucleotides, the CDR3 is TGTGCCAGCAGTTTACTAGCGGGAGGGTTGAGGTACAATGAGCAGTTCTTC. This codes for CASSLLAGGLRYNEQFF.

This chain connects TRBV11-2 to TRBJ2-2; TRBD2 is a possible D gene (6 bases). This CDR3 comprises 16 residues. V was shortened by 5 bases and J by 4 bases, with 17 bases between the two germline ends. Per the germline V gene, CDR1 is SGHAT and CDR2 is FQNNGV. CDR3 residues: CASSPPAVGGTGELFF. The DNA of the CDR3 is TGTGCCAGCAGCCCACCTGCAGTGGGGGGCACCGGGGAGCTGTTTTTT.

V usage is TRBV14 and J usage is TRBJ2-2, with 7 bases lining up with TRBD2. Germline loops: CDR1 SGHDN, CDR2 FVKESK. Trimming removed 1 base from V and 2 bases from J; junction bases left unmatched: 13. The CDR3 is made up of 19 amino acids. CDR3 region: CASSQGGRATTTNTGELFF. For the CDR3, the DNA is TGTGCCAGCAGCCAAGGAGGGAGGGCCACTACCACCAACACCGGGGAGCTGTTTTTT.

This chain links TRBV27 with TRBJ2-1; TRBD1 might be the D (5 bases). Germline V gene lookup returns CDR1 MNHEY and CDR2 SMNVEV (reference sequence). This CDR3 region has 12 residues. V lost 5 bases, J lost 9 bases, and 11 bases lay in between. The CDR3 coding sequence is TGTGCCAGCAGTCCTAGTAGGGGTGAGCAGTTCTTC. Amino acid sequence: CASSPSRGEQFF.

The chain uses TRBV2 and TRBJ2-7; the D call may be TRBD1 or TRBD2 (5 bases each). Between the trimmed V and J ends, which lost 2 bases and 7 bases, there was a span of 15 bases. Germline CDR1 and CDR2: SNHLY and FYNNEI. The CDR3 is 14 residues long. CDR3 in DNA: TGTGCCAGCAGTGAAACGGGACCACTTAGAGAGCAGTACTTC. Translation: CASSETGPLREQYF.

On this clone itself: This is likely an artifact of a read error, given a far larger clone one base away. The chain is built from TRBV5-4 and TRBJ2-7, with 10 bases that match TRBD1. The junction had 4 bases not matched to a gene; V was cut back by 4 bases and J by 3 bases. The CDR3 runs to 14 residues. CDR1 and CDR2 from the germline V gene are SGHNT and YYREEE (reference sequence). The CDR3 coding sequence is TGTGCCAGCAGCCCCGGGACAGGGGACTACGAGCAGTACTTC. Its protein is CASSPGTGDYEQYF.

This sequence joins TRBV28 and TRBJ1-5; the D gene is possibly TRBD1 (6 bases). This CDR3 contains 14 residues. Trimming cost V 7 bases and J 1 base, with 11 bases left between them. CDR1 and CDR2 (germline): MDHEN, SYDVKM. Written as DNA, the CDR3 is TGTGCCAGCACCGGGGGCAACAGCAATCAGCCCCAGCATTTT. This codes for CASTGGNSNQPQHF.

The chain is built from TRBV4-3 and TRBJ2-7; possibly TRBD2 for D (5 bases). The length of the CDR3 is 15 residues. V was shortened by 1 base and J by 2 bases, with 12 bases between the two germline ends. Germline V gives CDR1 LGHNA, CDR2 YSLEER. The CDR3 bases are TGCGCCAGCAGCCAAGTACTGTCGGGAACCTACGAGCAGTACTTC. Amino acids: CASSQVLSGTYEQYF.